This T cell receptor (beta chain) was obtained from a study of blood T cells in healthy people across ages. With a J-beta primer mix and a sample-barcoded 5' primer, a second PCR ran roughly 6 to 12 cycles. TCRdb reanalysed the 5' RACE reads using MiXCR and keeps one entry per CDR3 protein. The repertoire holds approximately 490,000 distinct CDR3 sequences, with around 24% as singletons. The study's findings and limits: The unknown donor CMV status may have confounded expanded clonotype changes.

About this clonotype itself: The target antigen is unknown.

The ends lost 1 base at V and 3 bases at J; junction bases unmatched: 5. Per the germline V gene, CDR1 is DFQATT and CDR2 is SNEGSKA (reference sequence). The CDR3 spans 15 residues. This sample was also put to use in a study of T cells of mothers and their children. In that study: Study donors consisted of a few healthy Caucasian mothers and their six children. Mothers gave over 8.5 million TCR beta CDR3 reads each, and children several million each. For related and unrelated pairs alike, thymic selection shapes TCR recombination output similarly.

The chain carries TRBV20-1 and TRBJ2-4, with 8 bases matching TRBD1. This sequence originates from a boy younger than 18 in good health. The sample taken for sequencing was blood. CDR3 protein: CSARALTGGKNIQYF. As DNA, the CDR3 is TGCAGTGCTAGAGCCCTCACAGGGGGCAAAAACATTCAGTACTTC.